A single sample is the source of the 5 T cell receptor beta chains below, sequenced in a study of blood T cell repertoires in COVID-19. Method: immunoSEQ multiplex PCR; TCRdb's copy keeps in-frame clones and lacks some. The sample carries around 17,000 clones, around nine tenths recorded once. The specimen sequenced was peripheral blood. The receptors were sampled from a man between 60 and 70 years old with active COVID-19.

V usage is TRBV9 and J usage is TRBJ2-3; 11 bases match TRBD2. Germline values: CDR1 SGDLS, CDR2 YYNGEE. The J segment lost 6 bases and the V segment lost 4 bases, leaving 10 bases of the junction unmatched. CDR3 length equals 16 residues. CDR3 residues: CASSSLAGGPADTQYF. CDR3 coding DNA: TGTGCCAGCAGCTCCTTAGCGGGGGGGCCAGCGGATACGCAGTATTTT.

The chain uses TRBV19 and TRBJ1-1, with D perhaps matching TRBD1 (6 bases). Trimming took off 1 base at V and 10 bases at J, with 19 bases between the two ends. The CDR3 has 15 amino acids. The germline V gene encodes CDR1 LNHDA and CDR2 SQIVND (reference sequence). CDR3 protein: CASSIAGGQGDRAFF. CDR3 bases: TGTGCCAGTAGTATAGCCGGGGGGCAGGGAGACCGAGCTTTCTTT. Full variable domain (remainder filled in from reference TRBV19 and TRBJ1-1): DGGITQSPKYLFRKEGQNVTLSCEQNLNHDAMYWYRQDPGQGLRLIYYSQIVNDFQKGDIAEGYSVSREKKESFPLTVTSAQKNPTAFYLCASSIAGGQGDRAFFGQGTRLTVV.

This chain uses TRBV24-1 with TRBJ2-5; D perhaps matches TRBD2 (6 bases). Germline CDR1 KGHDR, CDR2 SFDVKD. The CDR3 is 15 residues long. V was trimmed by 3 bases and J by 5 bases, leaving 15 bases between them. CDR3 coding DNA: TGTGCCACCAGTGATCTGGGACTGGATGGCGAGACCCAGTACTTC. It specifies CATSDLGLDGETQYF.

The count of this clone is one. The chain employs TRBV5-4 and TRBJ1-2; possible D gene TRBD1, 6 bases. CDR1 and CDR2 (germline): SGHNT, YYREEE (reference sequence). This CDR3 is 15 amino acids long. V lost 3 bases and J 4 bases, leaving 16 bases between the germline ends. The DNA of the CDR3 is TGTGCCAGCAGCTCACAGGGTTTGAGGATCTATGGCTACACCTTC. Amino acid sequence: CASSSQGLRIYGYTF.

This clone came up once. V usage is TRBV5-5 and J usage is TRBJ1-4; 8 bases fit TRBD1. Trimming removed 0 bases from V and 11 bases from J; junction bases left unmatched: 0. The V gene's germline CDR1 is SGHKS and CDR2 YYEKEE (reference sequence). This CDR3 comprises 12 residues. The CDR3 here is CASSLDRGKLFF. The CDR3, as DNA: TGTGCCAGCAGCTTGGACAGGGGGAAACTGTTTTTT.